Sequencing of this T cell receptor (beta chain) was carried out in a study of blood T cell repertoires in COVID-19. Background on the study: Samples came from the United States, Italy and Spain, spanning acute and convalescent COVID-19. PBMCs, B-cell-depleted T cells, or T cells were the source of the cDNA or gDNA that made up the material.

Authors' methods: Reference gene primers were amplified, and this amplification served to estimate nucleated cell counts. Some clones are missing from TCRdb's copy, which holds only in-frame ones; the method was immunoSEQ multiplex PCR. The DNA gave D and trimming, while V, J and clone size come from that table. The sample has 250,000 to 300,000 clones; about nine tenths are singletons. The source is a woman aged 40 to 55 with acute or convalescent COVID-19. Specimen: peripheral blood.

CDR3 loop: CASSSVQTGNYGYTF. CDR3 coding DNA: TGCGCCAGCAGCTCCGTTCAGACCGGGAACTATGGCTACACCTTC. The rearrangement uses TRBV5-1 and TRBJ1-2; the D is unclear. Germline V gene lookup returns CDR1 SGHRS and CDR2 YFSETQ. V was pared by 3 bases and J by 2 bases, with 14 bases between. This CDR3 region has 15 residues.